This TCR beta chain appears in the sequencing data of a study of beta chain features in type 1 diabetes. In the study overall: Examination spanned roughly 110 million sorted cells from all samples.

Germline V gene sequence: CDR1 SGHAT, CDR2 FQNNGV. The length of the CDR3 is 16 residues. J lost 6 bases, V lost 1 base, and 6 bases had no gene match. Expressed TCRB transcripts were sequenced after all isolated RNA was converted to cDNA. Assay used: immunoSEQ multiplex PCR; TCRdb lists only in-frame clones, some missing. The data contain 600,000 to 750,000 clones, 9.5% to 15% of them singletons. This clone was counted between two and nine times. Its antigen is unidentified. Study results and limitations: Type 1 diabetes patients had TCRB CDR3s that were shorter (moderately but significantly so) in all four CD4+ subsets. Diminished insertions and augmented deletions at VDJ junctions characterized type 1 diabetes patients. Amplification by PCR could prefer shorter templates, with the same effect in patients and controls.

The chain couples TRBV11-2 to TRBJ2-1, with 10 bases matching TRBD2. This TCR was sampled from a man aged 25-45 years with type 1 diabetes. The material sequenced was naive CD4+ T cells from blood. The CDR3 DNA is TGTGCCAGCAGCTTAGTTGCCCTAGCGGGGGTCAATGAGCAGTTCTTC. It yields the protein CASSLVALAGVNEQFF.